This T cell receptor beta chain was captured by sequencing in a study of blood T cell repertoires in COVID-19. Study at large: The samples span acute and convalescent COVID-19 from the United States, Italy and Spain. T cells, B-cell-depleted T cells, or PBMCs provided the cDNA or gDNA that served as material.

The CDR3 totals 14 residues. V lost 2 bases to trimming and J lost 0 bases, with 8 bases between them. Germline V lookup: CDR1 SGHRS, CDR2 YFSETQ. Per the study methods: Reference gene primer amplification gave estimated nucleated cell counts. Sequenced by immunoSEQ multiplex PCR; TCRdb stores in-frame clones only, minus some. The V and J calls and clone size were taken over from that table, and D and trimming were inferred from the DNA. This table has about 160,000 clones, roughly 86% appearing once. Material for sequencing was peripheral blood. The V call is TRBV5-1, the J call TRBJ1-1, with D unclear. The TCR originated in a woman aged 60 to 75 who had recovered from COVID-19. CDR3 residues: CASSFLDLNTEAFF. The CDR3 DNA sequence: TGCGCCAGCAGCTTTTTAGACTTGAACACTGAAGCTTTCTTT.